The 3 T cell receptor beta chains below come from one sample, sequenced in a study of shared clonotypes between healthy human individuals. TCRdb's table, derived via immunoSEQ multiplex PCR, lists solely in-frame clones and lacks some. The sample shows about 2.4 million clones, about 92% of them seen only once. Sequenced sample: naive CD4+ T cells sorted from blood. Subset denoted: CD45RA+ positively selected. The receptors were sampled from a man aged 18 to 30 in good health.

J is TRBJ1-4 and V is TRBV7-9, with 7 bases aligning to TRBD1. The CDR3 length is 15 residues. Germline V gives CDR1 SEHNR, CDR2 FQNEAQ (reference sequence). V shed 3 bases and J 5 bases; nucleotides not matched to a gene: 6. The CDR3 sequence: CASSFGQTGNEKLFF. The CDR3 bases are TGTGCCAGCAGCTTCGGTCAGACAGGGAATGAAAAACTGTTTTTT.

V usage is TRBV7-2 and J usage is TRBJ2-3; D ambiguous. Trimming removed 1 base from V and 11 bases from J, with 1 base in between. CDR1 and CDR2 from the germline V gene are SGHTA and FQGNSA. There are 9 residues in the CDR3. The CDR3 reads CASSLEQYF. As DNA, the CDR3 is TGTGCCAGCAGCTTAGAGCAGTATTTT.

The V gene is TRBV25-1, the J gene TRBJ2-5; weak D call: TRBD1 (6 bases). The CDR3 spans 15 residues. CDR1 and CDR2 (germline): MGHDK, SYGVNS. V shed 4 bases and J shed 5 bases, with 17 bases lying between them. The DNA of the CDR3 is TGTGCCAGCAGTGGGCACCCAGGGGTCTTCGAGACCCAGTACTTC. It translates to CASSGHPGVFETQYF.